These 29 T cell receptor beta chains were all obtained from the same sample, sequenced in a study of blood T cell repertoires in COVID-19. Clones were sequenced by immunoSEQ multiplex PCR, and TCRdb holds only the in-frame ones, with some missing. The sample shows roughly 190,000 clones, about nine tenths of them seen only once. The sample taken for sequencing was peripheral blood. The receptors here all came from a man aged 50 to 60 with acute or convalescent COVID-19.

About this clone: At the DNA level, this CDR3 is encoded by other sequences in the same sample as well. This chain joins TRBV2 and TRBJ2-1; possibly TRBD2 for D (5 bases). The V gene's germline CDR1 is SNHLY and CDR2 FYNNEI. Trimming shortened V by 2 bases and J by 4 bases, and 9 bases separated the two germline ends. This CDR3 is built from 14 residues. The CDR3 loop is CASSELASYNEQFF. DNA of the CDR3: TGTGCCAGCAGTGAACTAGCAAGTTACAATGAGCAGTTCTTC.

This clone was seen just once. V gene TRBV19 combines with J gene TRBJ1-5; D gene unclear. Germline loops: CDR1 LNHDA, CDR2 SQIVND (reference sequence). The V gene lost 1 base and the J gene lost 11 bases, with 6 bases spanning the gap. The CDR3 sequence is 11 residues long. The CDR3: CASSIGGTQHF. In DNA form, the CDR3 reads TGTGCCAGTAGTATAGGCGGGACCCAGCATTTT. The variable domain in full, with the rest retrieved from reference TRBV19 and TRBJ1-5, is DGGITQSPKYLFRKEGQNVTLSCEQNLNHDAMYWYRQDPGQGLRLIYYSQIVNDFQKGDIAEGYSVSREKKESFPLTVTSAQKNPTAFYLCASSIGGTQHFGDGTRLSIL.

The chain couples TRBV7-2 to TRBJ1-4; TRBD1 agrees at 8 bases. Trimming at V came to 4 bases and at J to 0 bases, leaving 10 bases not matched to a gene. Germline V gene lookup returns CDR1 SGHTA and CDR2 FQGNSA. The CDR3 length is 18 residues. The CDR3 spells CASSSHRTGITTNEKLFF. The CDR3 nucleotides read TGTGCCAGCAGCTCCCATCGGACAGGGATCACAACTAATGAAAAACTGTTTTTT.

The chain has TRBV7-9 and TRBJ1-1; weak D call: TRBD1 (5 bases). The germline V gene has CDR1 SEHNR and CDR2 FQNEAQ (reference sequence). This CDR3 is 16 amino acids long. The V and J ends lost 1 base and 3 bases respectively, with 15 bases between them. Here the CDR3 DNA reads TGTGCCAGCAGCTTAGGGTTCGGCAGGGAGGACACTGAAGCTTTCTTT. It yields the protein CASSLGFGREDTEAFF.

J is TRBJ1-2 and V is TRBV19; 7 positions match TRBD1. The CDR3 runs 13 residues. V lost 7 bases to trimming and J lost 4 bases; unmatched junction nucleotides: 6. Germline-derived CDR1 and CDR2 are LNHDA and SQIVND (reference sequence). The CDR3 nucleotides read TGTGCCAGTAATGAGGGGGCGCGCTATGGCTACACCTTC. This sequence encodes CASNEGARYGYTF.

The chain couples TRBV4-1 to TRBJ2-7; 12 nucleotides line up with TRBD2. The CDR3 runs to 17 residues. Trimming cost V 2 bases and J 4 bases; bases outside gene matches: 9. Germline V lookup: CDR1 MGHRA, CDR2 YSYEKL. As DNA, the CDR3 is TGCGCCAGCAGCCAAAACCGCGGGACTAGCGGGCTTTACGAGCAGTACTTC. It encodes CASSQNRGTSGLYEQYF.

This sequence joins TRBV6-5 and TRBJ2-7; perhaps TRBD1 as D (6 bases). Between the trimmed V and J ends, which lost 1 base and 5 bases, there was a span of 18 bases. Germline values: CDR1 MNHEY, CDR2 SVGAGI. The CDR3 sequence is 16 residues long. The CDR3 nucleotides are TGTGCCAGCAGTTACTGTCGAACAGGGCCGGTCCACGAGCAGTACGTC. It specifies CASSYCRTGPVHEQYV.

The rearrangement uses TRBV4-2 and TRBJ2-3; TRBD2 matches 9 bases. V shed 1 base and J 8 bases; nucleotides not matched to a gene: 10. This CDR3 comprises 16 residues. Germline CDR1 LGHNA, CDR2 YNFKEQ. The CDR3 coding sequence is TGTGCCAGCAGCCAAGCCTCAACTAGCGGGCAGAGTACGCAGTATTTT. Translating it yields CASSQASTSGQSTQYF.

The chain has TRBV29-1 and TRBJ1-2, with D perhaps TRBD1 (6 bases). The CDR3 length is 12 residues. The germline CDR1 and CDR2 sequences are SQVTM and ANQGSEA. The germline V and J ends were trimmed by 7 bases and 4 bases, with 13 bases remaining between them. CDR3 sequence: CSARGQIYGYTF. The CDR3 DNA reads as TGCAGCGCAAGAGGACAGATCTATGGCTACACCTTC.

The chain carries TRBV5-8 and TRBJ2-2, with 8 nucleotides matching TRBD2. Germline trimming cut 0 bases from V and 4 bases from J; bases unmatched to any gene: 5. CDR1 and CDR2 (germline): SGHTS, YDEGEE. The CDR3 extends over 16 amino acids. The CDR3 DNA reads TGTGCCAGCAGCTTGGCTACTAGCGGTGTCACCGGGGAGCTGTTTTTT. Residues: CASSLATSGVTGELFF.

As for this clone: At one boundary the junction diverges from the germline segment, which might be a read error. The gene calls are TRBV30 and TRBJ2-1, with D possibly TRBD2 on 6 matching bases. Germline CDR1 and CDR2: GTSNPN and SVGIG (reference sequence). The CDR3 contains 13 residues. CDR3 in amino acids: CAWSPTRWGSGVF. In DNA, the CDR3 is TGTGCCTGGAGCCCTACACGGTGGGGGTCGGGGGTCTTC. Variable domain in full (rest from reference TRBV30 and TRBJ2-1): SQTIHQWPATLVQPVGSPLSLECTVEGTSNPNLYWYRQAAGRGLQLLFYSVGIGQISSEVPQNLSASRPQDRQFILSSKKLLLSDSGFYLCAWSPTRWGSGVFGPGTRLTVL.

The chain employs TRBV25-1 and TRBJ2-5, with TRBD1 matching over 7 bases. CDR1 and CDR2 from the germline V gene are MGHDK and SYGVNS. This CDR3 spans 15 amino acids. Trimming cost V 6 bases and J 2 bases; bases outside gene matches: 9. CDR3 loop: CASSIHRDSQETQYF. The CDR3 DNA reads as TGTGCCAGCAGCATCCACCGGGACAGTCAAGAGACCCAGTACTTC. Filled out from reference TRBV25-1 and TRBJ2-5, the complete variable domain reads EADIYQTPRYLVIGTGKKITLECSQTMGHDKMYWYQQDPGMELHLIHYSYGVNSTEKGDLSSESTVSRIRTEHFPLTLESARPSHTSQYLCASSIHRDSQETQYFGPGTRLLVL.

The genes are TRBV9 and TRBJ2-7; TRBD1 agrees at 9 bases. V lost 0 bases to trimming and J lost 3 bases; unmatched junction nucleotides: 4. Germline V CDR1 and CDR2: SGDLS, YYNGEE. This CDR3 has 15 amino acids. The CDR3 DNA reads as TGTGCCAGCAGCGTAGCTTCGGGACAGGGCTACGAGCAGTACTTC. Its translation: CASSVASGQGYEQYF.

The chain recombines TRBV3-1 (or the pseudogene TRBV3-2) with TRBJ2-5; the D gene is possibly TRBD2 (6 bases). The germline V and J ends were trimmed by 2 bases and 0 bases, with 16 bases remaining between them. The CDR3 consists of 17 residues. Per germline, CDR1 LGHDT and CDR2 YNNKEL (reference sequence). CDR3 sequence reads: CASSQLATRFYQETQYF. Here the CDR3 DNA reads TGTGCCAGCAGCCAACTGGCGACTAGATTCTACCAAGAGACCCAGTACTTC.

V and J are TRBV27 and TRBJ2-7; the match to TRBD2 covers 10 bases. Trimming at V came to 2 bases and at J to 6 bases, leaving 7 bases not matched to a gene. The CDR3 has 15 residues. The germline V gene encodes CDR1 MNHEY and CDR2 SMNVEV (reference sequence). The CDR3 nucleotides are TGTGCCAGCAGTTTACGGCCTAGCGGGAGCAGCGAGCAGTACTTC. It is translated as CASSLRPSGSSEQYF.

The chain recombines TRBV7-8 with TRBJ2-1; 8 bases align to TRBD1. Germline V gene sequence: CDR1 SGHVS, CDR2 FQNEAQ. The CDR3 extends over 15 amino acids. J was trimmed by 4 bases and V by 4 bases; bases with no gene match: 6. CDR3 residues: CASSSQGAGYNEQFF. Here the CDR3 DNA reads TGTGCCAGCAGCTCCCAGGGGGCGGGATACAATGAGCAGTTCTTC.

The genes are TRBV7-9 and TRBJ2-7; TRBD2 might be the D (5 bases). V lost 0 bases and J 5 bases, leaving 8 bases between the germline ends. The CDR3 has 13 amino acids. Germline loops: CDR1 SEHNR, CDR2 FQNEAQ (reference sequence). The DNA of the CDR3 is TGTGCCAGCAGCTTAGCGGCTAGCCACGAGCAGTACTTC. This sequence encodes CASSLAASHEQYF.

J is TRBJ1-2 and V is TRBV6-5, with TRBD1 as a possible D gene (5 bases). V lost 6 bases and J 2 bases, leaving 13 bases between the germline ends. This CDR3 spans 14 amino acids. The germline V gene has CDR1 MNHEY and CDR2 SVGAGI. The DNA of the CDR3 is TGTGCCAGCAGGGGACTCGGGGGGAACTATGGCTACACCTTC. This encodes CASRGLGGNYGYTF.

This clone was observed a handful of times. The chain couples TRBV27 to TRBJ2-7, with 10 positions matching TRBD2. Per the germline V gene, CDR1 is MNHEY and CDR2 is SMNVEV (reference sequence). The CDR3 totals 14 residues. V gave up 2 bases and J gave up 6 bases; unmatched junction bases: 4. The CDR3 DNA sequence: TGTGCCAGCAGTTTAACGGGACTAGCGCGCGAGCAGTACTTC. It codes for CASSLTGLAREQYF.

The J gene is TRBJ2-1, the V gene TRBV11-3; D call uncertain. The CDR3 length is 13 residues. Trimming cost V 4 bases and J 9 bases, with 13 bases left between them. In germline, CDR1 is SGHNT, CDR2 YENEEA. CDR3 protein: CASSSSSFGEQFF. The CDR3 coding sequence is TGTGCCAGCAGCTCAAGTTCGTTCGGTGAGCAGTTCTTC. Full variable domain (outside the CDR3, taken from reference TRBV11-3 and TRBJ2-1): EAGVVQSPRYKIIEKKQPVAFWCNPISGHNTLYWYLQNLGQGPELLIRYENEEAVDDSQLPKDRFSAERLKGVDSTLKIQPAELGDSAVYLCASSSSSFGEQFFGPGTRLTVL.

The V call is TRBV19, the J call TRBJ2-3; a weak D match, TRBD2 (5 bases). With 3 bases removed from V and 8 bases from J, the gap between germline ends came to 18 bases. The germline V gene has CDR1 LNHDA and CDR2 SQIVND (reference sequence). This CDR3 spans 15 amino acids. CDR3 loop: CASSMTHRETGTQYF. The CDR3 coding sequence is TGTGCCAGTAGTATGACCCATAGGGAGACGGGTACGCAGTATTTT.

The rearrangement joins TRBV9 to TRBJ1-3; 7 nucleotides align to TRBD1. There are 14 residues in the CDR3. V lost 5 bases to trimming and J lost 4 bases; unmatched junction nucleotides: 6. Germline CDR1 reads SGDLS; CDR2 reads YYNGEE. This CDR3 reads CASSPDRAGNTIYF. DNA for the CDR3: TGTGCCAGCAGTCCTGACAGGGCCGGAAACACCATATATTTT.

As regards this clone: At one boundary the junction diverges from the germline segment, which might be a read error. The chain couples TRBV12-3 or TRBV12-4 to TRBJ2-7; 9 bases are a match to TRBD2. This CDR3 comprises 10 residues. CDR3 sequence reads: CASSFWREGF. The CDR3 region has the DNA TGTGCCAGCAGTTTCTGGCGGGAGGGCTTC.

The rearrangement links TRBV27 to TRBJ2-1; 9 bases map to TRBD1. The CDR3 runs to 17 residues. With V trimmed by 6 bases and J by 8 bases, 17 bases remained unmatched. Germline V CDR1 and CDR2: MNHEY, SMNVEV (reference sequence). The CDR3 is CASSLGPGTGFLDEQFF. Here the CDR3 DNA reads TGTGCCAGCAGCTTAGGTCCCGGGACAGGGTTCCTCGATGAGCAGTTCTTC.

The chain couples TRBV7-2 to TRBJ1-2; D is uncertain. This CDR3 region has 15 residues. The germline V and J ends were trimmed by 1 base and 2 bases, with 11 bases remaining between them. Germline-derived CDR1 and CDR2 are SGHTA and FQGNSA. This CDR3 is CASSLDAYQNYGYTF. The CDR3, as DNA: TGTGCCAGCAGCTTAGATGCGTACCAAAACTATGGCTACACCTTC.

This clone has a handful of counts. The chain combines TRBV28 with TRBJ2-7; 7 nucleotides align to TRBD2. Germline loops: CDR1 MDHEN, CDR2 SYDVKM. The CDR3 covers 15 residues. J was trimmed by 0 bases and V by 2 bases; bases with no gene match: 4. CDR3 DNA: TGTGCCAGCAGTTTAACGGGAGGACTCTCCTACGAGCAGTACTTC. Translating gives CASSLTGGLSYEQYF.

The sample holds one count of this clone. This sequence joins TRBV15 and TRBJ1-4; perhaps TRBD1 as D (6 bases). The ends were cut back, 1 base at V and 0 bases at J, with 12 bases in the middle. This CDR3 contains 17 residues. Germline V CDR1 and CDR2: LNHNV, YYDKDF (reference sequence). Written as DNA, the CDR3 is TGTGCCACCAGCAGAGGGCGGGGGGCAGCAACTAATGAAAAACTGTTTTTT. Amino acids: CATSRGRGAATNEKLFF. Supplemented by reference TRBV15 and TRBJ1-4, the full variable domain reads DAMVIQNPRYQVTQFGKPVTLSCSQTLNHNVMYWYQQKSSQAPKLLFHYYDKDFNNEADTPDNFQSRRPNTSFCFLDIRSPGLGDTAMYLCATSRGRGAATNEKLFFGSGTQLSVL.

The gene calls are TRBV5-1 and TRBJ1-1, with D possibly TRBD1 on 5 matching bases. The CDR3 covers 15 residues. The V gene lost 1 base and the J gene lost 0 bases, with 10 bases spanning the gap. Germline CDR1 SGHRS, CDR2 YFSETQ. The CDR3 region is CASSLNGAMNTEAFF. For the CDR3, the DNA is TGCGCCAGCAGCTTGAATGGGGCCATGAACACTGAAGCTTTCTTT.

The chain employs TRBV6-5 and TRBJ2-7, with a possible D match to TRBD1 (6 bases). The end of the DNA fits TRBJ2-5 better, so the J call may be wrong. The CDR3 contains 14 residues. From germline, CDR1 is MNHEY and CDR2 SVGAGI. The CDR3 loop reads CASKQSTGPGTQYF. CDR3 in DNA: TGTGCCAGCAAGCAATCGACAGGCCCCGGGACCCAGTACTTC.